The entry below describes one T cell receptor beta chain. Its antigen is not known. With 5 bases removed from V and 1 base from J, the gap between germline ends came to 20 bases. CDR3 length: 18 amino acids. Germline lookup yields CDR1 ENHRY and CDR2 SYGVKD. The data are from a study of T cell repertoires in cytomegalovirus infection. Across the whole study: CMV epitopes that were recently identified and HLA-C-restricted were used alongside well-studied HLA-B-restricted ones. CMV infection and matching HLA type were both indicated by public TCR beta signatures.

Findings of the study overall: Summed public TCR beta family frequency identified CMV carriers bearing the relevant HLA.

From the reads, TCRdb called clonotypes with MiXCR, one entry per CDR3 protein. The sample carries 830,000 or so distinct CDR3 sequences, about 31% recorded once. V usage is TRBV10-3 and J usage is TRBJ2-2; no reliable D call. The clonotype originates from a human donor in good health (CMV status not recorded). Some clones in this sample may be carry-over from other donors' samples. The source was cultured CD8+ T cells from PBMCs, collected from culture after CMV antigen stimulation. This chain's CDR3 is CAISSKSPVAGNTGELFF. For the CDR3, the DNA is TGTGCCATCAGTTCCAAATCCCCTGTGGCAGGGAACACCGGGGAGCTGTTTTTT.